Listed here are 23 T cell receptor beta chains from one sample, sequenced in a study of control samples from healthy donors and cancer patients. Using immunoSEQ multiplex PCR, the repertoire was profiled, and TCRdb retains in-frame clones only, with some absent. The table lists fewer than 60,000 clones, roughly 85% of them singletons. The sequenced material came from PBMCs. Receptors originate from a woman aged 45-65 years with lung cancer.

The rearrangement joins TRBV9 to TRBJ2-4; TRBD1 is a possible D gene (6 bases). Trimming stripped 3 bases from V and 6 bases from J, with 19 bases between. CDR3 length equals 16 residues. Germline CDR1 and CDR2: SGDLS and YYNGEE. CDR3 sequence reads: CASSADTGSSGNIQYF. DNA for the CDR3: TGTGCCAGCAGCGCCGATACAGGGTCTTCTGGAAACATTCAGTACTTC.

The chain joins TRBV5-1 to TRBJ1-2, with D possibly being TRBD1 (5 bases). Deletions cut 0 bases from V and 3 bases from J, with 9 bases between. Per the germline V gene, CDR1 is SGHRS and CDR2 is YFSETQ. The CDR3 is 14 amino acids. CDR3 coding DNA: TGCGCCAGCAGCTTGGCCGGGACCTACTATGGCTACACCTTC. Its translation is CASSLAGTYYGYTF.

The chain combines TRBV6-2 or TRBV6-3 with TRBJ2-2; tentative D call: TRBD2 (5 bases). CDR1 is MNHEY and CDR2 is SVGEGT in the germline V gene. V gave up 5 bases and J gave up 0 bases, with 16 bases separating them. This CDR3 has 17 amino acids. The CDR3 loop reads CASSPLLSGANTGELFF. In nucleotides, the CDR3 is TGTGCCAGCAGTCCCCTTTTGAGCGGAGCGAACACCGGGGAGCTGTTTTTT.

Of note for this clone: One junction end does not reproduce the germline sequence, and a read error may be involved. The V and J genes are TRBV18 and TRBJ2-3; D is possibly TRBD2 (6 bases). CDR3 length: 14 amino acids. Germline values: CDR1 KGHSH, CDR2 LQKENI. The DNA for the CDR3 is TGTGCCAGCTCACCACCCACTAGCAGAGATACGCAGTATTTT. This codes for CASSPPTSRDTQYF.

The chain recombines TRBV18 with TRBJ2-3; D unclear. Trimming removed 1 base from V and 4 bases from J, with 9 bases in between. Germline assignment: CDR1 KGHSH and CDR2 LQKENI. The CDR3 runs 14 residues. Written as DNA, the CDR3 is TGTGCCAGCTCACCACTTACCGGAGCAGATACGCAGTATTTT. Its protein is CASSPLTGADTQYF.

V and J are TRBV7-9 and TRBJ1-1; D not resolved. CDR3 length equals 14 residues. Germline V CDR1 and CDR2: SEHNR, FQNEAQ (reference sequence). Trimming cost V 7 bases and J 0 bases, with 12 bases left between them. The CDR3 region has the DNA TGTGCCAGCACCCAGAACACCCTGAACACTGAAGCTTTCTTT. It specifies CASTQNTLNTEAFF.

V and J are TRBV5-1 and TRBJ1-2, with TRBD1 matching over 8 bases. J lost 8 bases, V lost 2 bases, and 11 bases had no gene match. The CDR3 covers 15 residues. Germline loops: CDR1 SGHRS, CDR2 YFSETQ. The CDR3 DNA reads TGCGCCAGCAGCTTCGGTATTCAGGGGGCGGAAGGCTACACCTTC. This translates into CASSFGIQGAEGYTF.

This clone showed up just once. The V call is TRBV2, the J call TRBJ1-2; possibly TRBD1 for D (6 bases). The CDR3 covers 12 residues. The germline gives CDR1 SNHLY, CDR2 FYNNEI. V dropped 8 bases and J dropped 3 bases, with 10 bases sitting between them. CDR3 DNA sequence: TGTGCCAGCCTCGGACAGTACTATGGCTACACCTTC. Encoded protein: CASLGQYYGYTF.

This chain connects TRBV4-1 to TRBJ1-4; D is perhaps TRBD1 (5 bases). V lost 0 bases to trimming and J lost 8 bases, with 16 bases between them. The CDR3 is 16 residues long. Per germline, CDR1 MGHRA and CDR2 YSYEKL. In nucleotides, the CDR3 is TGCGCCAGCAGCCAAGATTCGACCAGGGCGAACGAAAAACTGTTTTTT. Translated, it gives CASSQDSTRANEKLFF.

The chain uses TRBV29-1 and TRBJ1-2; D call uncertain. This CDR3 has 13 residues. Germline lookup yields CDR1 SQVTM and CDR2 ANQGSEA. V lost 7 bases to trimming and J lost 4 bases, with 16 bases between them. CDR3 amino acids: CSGTDGPFYGYTF. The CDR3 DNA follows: TGCAGCGGTACGGATGGACCTTTCTATGGCTACACCTTC.

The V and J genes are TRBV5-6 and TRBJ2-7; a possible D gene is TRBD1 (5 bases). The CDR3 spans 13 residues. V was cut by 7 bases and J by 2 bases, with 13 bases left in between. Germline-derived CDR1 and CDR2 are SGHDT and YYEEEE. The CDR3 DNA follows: TGTGCCAGCGCTAGACAGATTACCTACGAGCAGTACTTC. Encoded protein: CASARQITYEQYF.

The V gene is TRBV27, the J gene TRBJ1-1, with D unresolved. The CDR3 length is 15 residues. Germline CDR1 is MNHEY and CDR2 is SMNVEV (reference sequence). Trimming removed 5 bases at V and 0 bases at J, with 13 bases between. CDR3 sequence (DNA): TGTGCCAGCAGTCCAGTAGACCACATGAACACTGAAGCTTTCTTT. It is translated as CASSPVDHMNTEAFF.

CDR3 bases: TGTGCCAGCAGTTCCCCGGACAGGCCTAGAGACTATGGCTACACCTTC. Protein sequence: CASSSPDRPRDYGYTF. The rearrangement links TRBV6-2 or TRBV6-3 to TRBJ1-2, with 7 bases matching TRBD1. Trimming at V came to 4 bases and at J to 3 bases, leaving 11 bases not matched to a gene. This CDR3 contains 16 residues. Germline CDR1 reads MNHEY; CDR2 reads SVGEGT.

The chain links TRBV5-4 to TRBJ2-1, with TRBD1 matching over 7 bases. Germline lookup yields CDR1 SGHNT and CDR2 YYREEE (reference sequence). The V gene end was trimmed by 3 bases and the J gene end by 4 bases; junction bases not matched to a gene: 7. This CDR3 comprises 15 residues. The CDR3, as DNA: TGTGCCAGCAGCTCTCGACAGGGACAATACAATGAGCAGTTCTTC. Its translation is CASSSRQGQYNEQFF. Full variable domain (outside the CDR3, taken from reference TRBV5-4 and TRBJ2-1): ETGVTQSPTHLIKTRGQQVTLRCSSQSGHNTVSWYQQALGQGPQFIFQYYREEENGRGNFPPRFSGLQFPNYSSELNVNALELDDSALYLCASSSRQGQYNEQFFGPGTRLTVL.

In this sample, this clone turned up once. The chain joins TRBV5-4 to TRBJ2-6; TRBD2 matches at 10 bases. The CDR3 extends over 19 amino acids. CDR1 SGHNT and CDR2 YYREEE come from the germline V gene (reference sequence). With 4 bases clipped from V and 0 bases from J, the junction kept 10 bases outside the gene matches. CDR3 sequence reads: CASSPPLAGGLSGANVLTF. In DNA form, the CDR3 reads TGTGCCAGCAGCCCACCCTTAGCGGGGGGTCTCTCTGGGGCCAACGTCCTGACTTTC. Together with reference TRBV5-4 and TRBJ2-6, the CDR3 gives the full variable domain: ETGVTQSPTHLIKTRGQQVTLRCSSQSGHNTVSWYQQALGQGPQFIFQYYREEENGRGNFPPRFSGLQFPNYSSELNVNALELDDSALYLCASSPPLAGGLSGANVLTFGAGSRLTVL.

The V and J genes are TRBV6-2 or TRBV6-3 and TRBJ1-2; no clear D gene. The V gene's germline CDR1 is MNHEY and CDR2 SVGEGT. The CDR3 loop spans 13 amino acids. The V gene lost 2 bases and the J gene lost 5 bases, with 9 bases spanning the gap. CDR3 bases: TGTGCCAGCAGTTACAAAGTTCATTATGGCTACACCTTC. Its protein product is CASSYKVHYGYTF.

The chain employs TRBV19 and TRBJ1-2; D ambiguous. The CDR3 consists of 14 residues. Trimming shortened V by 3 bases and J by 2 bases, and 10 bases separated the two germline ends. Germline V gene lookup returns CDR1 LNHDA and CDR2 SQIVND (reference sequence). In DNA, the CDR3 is TGTGCCAGTAGTATCTTGGGTCAGAACTATGGCTACACCTTC. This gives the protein CASSILGQNYGYTF.

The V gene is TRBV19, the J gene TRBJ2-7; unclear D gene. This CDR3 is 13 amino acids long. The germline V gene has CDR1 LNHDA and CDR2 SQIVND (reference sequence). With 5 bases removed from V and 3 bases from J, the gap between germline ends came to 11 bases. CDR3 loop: CASSSRLHYEQYF. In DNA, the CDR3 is TGTGCCAGTAGTTCACGGTTGCACTACGAGCAGTACTTC.

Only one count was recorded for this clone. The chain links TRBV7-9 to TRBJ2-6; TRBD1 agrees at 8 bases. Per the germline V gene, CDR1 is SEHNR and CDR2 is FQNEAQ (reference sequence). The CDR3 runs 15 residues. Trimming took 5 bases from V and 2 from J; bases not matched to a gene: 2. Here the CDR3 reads CASSAQGAGANVLTF. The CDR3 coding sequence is TGTGCCAGCAGCGCACAGGGGGCTGGGGCCAACGTCCTGACTTTC.

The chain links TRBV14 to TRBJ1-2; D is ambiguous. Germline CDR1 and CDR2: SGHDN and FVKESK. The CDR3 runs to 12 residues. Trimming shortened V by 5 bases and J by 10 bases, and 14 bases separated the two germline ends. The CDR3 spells CASSFGPLDYTF. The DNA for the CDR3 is TGTGCCAGCAGCTTCGGCCCACTCGACTACACCTTC.

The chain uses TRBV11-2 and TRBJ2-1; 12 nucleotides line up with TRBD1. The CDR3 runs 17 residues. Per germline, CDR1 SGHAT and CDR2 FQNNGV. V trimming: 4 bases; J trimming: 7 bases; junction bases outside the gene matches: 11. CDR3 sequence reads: CASSYGPGQGAQNEQFF. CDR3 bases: TGTGCCAGCAGCTACGGTCCGGGACAGGGGGCGCAGAATGAGCAGTTCTTC.

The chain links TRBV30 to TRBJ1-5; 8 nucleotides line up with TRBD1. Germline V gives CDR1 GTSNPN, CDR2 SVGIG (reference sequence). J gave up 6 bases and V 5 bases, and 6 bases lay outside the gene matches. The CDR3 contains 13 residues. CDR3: CAWSGQGFQPQHF. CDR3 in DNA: TGTGCCTGGTCCGGACAGGGTTTTCAGCCCCAGCATTTT.

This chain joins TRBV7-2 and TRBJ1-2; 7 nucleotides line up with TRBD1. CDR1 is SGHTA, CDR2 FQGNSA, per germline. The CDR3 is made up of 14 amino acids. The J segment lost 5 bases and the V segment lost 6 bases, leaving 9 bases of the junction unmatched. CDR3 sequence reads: CASRPSQGDYGYTF. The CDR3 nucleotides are TGTGCCAGCAGACCCTCTCAGGGGGATTATGGCTACACCTTC.